Listed below are T cell receptor beta chains from one sample, sequenced in a study of tumor and adjacent non-tumor tissue in lung cancer. TCRdb analysed the multiplex PCR reads with MiXCR anew, one entry per CDR3 protein. This sample yields over 110,000 distinct CDR3 sequences, of which approximately 72% are seen a single time; roughly 18% belongs to the top ten. Sequenced material: lung tumor tissue. Source of these receptors: a man aged 60 to 69 with small cell lung cancer. Each CDR3 is given with its conserved first and last residue. Fields, in order: V gene, J gene, clone size, CDR3 protein. The listing skips clone size in some rows; elsewhere it reads once, few, many or a size class.

v_gene: TRBV29-1; j_gene: TRBJ1-2; abundance: -; CDR3aa: CSVEGGPRGVGYTF
v_gene: TRBV6-6; j_gene: TRBJ2-2; abundance: -; CDR3aa: CASRFPNTGELFF
v_gene: TRBV28; j_gene: TRBJ1-2; abundance: once; CDR3aa: CASSLGMGGSGYTF
v_gene: TRBV10-3; j_gene: TRBJ2-1; abundance: -; CDR3aa: CAMSGWPEQFF
v_gene: TRBV30; j_gene: TRBJ1-6; abundance: -; CDR3aa: CAYSRQKLNSPLHF
v_gene: TRBV28; j_gene: TRBJ2-4; abundance: many; CDR3aa: CASNHDSPKNIQYF
v_gene: TRBV28; j_gene: TRBJ2-1; abundance: once; CDR3aa: CASRPSGAKAGNEHFF
v_gene: TRBV6-1; j_gene: TRBJ2-1; abundance: few; CDR3aa: CASREGLALNEQFF
v_gene: TRBV12-3/TRBV12-4; j_gene: TRBJ1-1; abundance: -; CDR3aa: CASSHPTGRRRTEAFF
v_gene: TRBV6-6; j_gene: TRBJ2-5; abundance: few; CDR3aa: CASSYAGTGGRETQYF
v_gene: TRBV29-1; j_gene: TRBJ2-3; abundance: -; CDR3aa: CSVRDNTPYF
v_gene: TRBV5-4; j_gene: TRBJ2-1; abundance: -; CDR3aa: CASSLWASGAYNEQFF
v_gene: TRBV6-1; j_gene: TRBJ2-7; abundance: -; CDR3aa: CVSIIIRSSYEQYF
v_gene: TRBV12-3/TRBV12-4; j_gene: TRBJ2-2; abundance: -; CDR3aa: CDSSRTGSGAGNTGELFF
v_gene: TRBV6-2/TRBV6-3; j_gene: TRBJ2-3; abundance: few; CDR3aa: CASKGRNTDTQYF
v_gene: TRBV28; j_gene: TRBJ1-5; abundance: -; CDR3aa: CASSSGEPQHF